A single TCR beta chain is shown here with its context. The data were obtained in a study of T cells in Graves' hyperthyroidism and ophthalmopathy. TCR beta CDR3 sequences were amplified from RNA transcripts. The TCR CDR3 first-round RT-PCR relied on the HTBI primer set. From the multiplex PCR reads, TCRdb called clonotypes with MiXCR, one entry per CDR3 protein. The sample has approximately 530,000 distinct CDR3 sequences; over 15% are singletons. The CDR3 extends over 15 amino acids. V dropped 0 bases and J dropped 2 bases, with 8 bases sitting between them. Germline values: CDR1 LGHDT, CDR2 YNNKEL (reference sequence).

The chain has TRBV3-1 and TRBJ2-1, with D perhaps matching TRBD1 (6 bases). The specimen was blood. This receptor was taken from a woman aged 18-29 years with Graves' hyperthyroidism. In nucleotides, the CDR3 is TGTGCCAGCAGCCAAGAGAAGGGGGCCTACAATGAGCAGTTCTTC. It encodes CASSQEKGAYNEQFF.